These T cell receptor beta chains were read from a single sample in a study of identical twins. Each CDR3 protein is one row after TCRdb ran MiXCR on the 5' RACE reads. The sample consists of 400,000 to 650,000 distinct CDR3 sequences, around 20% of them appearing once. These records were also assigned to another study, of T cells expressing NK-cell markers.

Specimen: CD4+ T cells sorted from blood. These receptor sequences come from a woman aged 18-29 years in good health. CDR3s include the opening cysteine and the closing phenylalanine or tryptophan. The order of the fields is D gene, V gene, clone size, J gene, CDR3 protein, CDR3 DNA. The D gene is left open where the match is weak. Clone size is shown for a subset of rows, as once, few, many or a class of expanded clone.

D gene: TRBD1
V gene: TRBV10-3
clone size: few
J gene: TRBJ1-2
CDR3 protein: CAIRYRDSVYGYTF
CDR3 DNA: TGTGCCATCAGATACCGGGACAGTGTCTATGGCTACACCTTC

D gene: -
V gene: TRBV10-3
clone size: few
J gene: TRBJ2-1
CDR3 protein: CAISESTWGEQFF
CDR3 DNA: TGTGCCATCAGTGAGTCCACCTGGGGTGAGCAGTTCTTC

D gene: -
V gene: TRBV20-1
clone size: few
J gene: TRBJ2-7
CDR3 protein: CSATDQNYEQYF
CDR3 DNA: TGCAGTGCCACGGACCAGAACTACGAGCAGTACTTC

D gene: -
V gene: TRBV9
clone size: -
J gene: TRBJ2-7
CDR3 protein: CASSVGPTYEQYF
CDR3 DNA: TGTGCCAGCAGCGTTGGTCCTACCTACGAGCAGTACTTC

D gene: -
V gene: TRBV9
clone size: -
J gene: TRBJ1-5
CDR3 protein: CASNGGGNQPQHF
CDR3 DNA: TGTGCCAGCAATGGGGGCGGGAATCAGCCCCAGCATTTT

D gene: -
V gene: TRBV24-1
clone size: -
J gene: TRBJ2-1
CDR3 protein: CATSDSRDGYNEQFF
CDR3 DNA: TGTGCCACCAGTGACTCCCGGGACGGCTACAATGAGCAGTTCTTC

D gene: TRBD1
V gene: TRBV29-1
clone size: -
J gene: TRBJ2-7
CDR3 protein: CSVEDWDRGEQYF
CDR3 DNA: TGCAGCGTTGAAGATTGGGACAGAGGCGAGCAGTACTTC

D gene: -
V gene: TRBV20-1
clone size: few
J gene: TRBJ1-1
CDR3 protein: CSGETTPNTEAFF
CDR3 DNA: TGCAGTGGAGAGACGACTCCGAACACTGAAGCTTTCTTT

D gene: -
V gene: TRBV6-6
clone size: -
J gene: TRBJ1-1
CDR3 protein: CASIRETEAFF
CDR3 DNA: TGTGCCAGCATACGGGAGACTGAAGCTTTCTTT

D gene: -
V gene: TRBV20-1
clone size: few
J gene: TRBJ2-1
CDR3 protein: CSAPGSRSYNEQFF
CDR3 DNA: TGCAGTGCCCCCGGCTCCAGGTCCTACAATGAGCAGTTCTTC

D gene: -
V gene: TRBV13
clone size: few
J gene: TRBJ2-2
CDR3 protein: CASSRRPRTNPFALANTGELFF
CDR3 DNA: TGTGCCAGCAGCCGCCGGCCCCGGACTAATCCATTCGCCCTCGCGAACACCGGGGAGCTGTTTTTT

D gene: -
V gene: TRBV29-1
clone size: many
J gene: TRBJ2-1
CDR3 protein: CSVEDHDQGWPSNEQFF
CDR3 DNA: TGCAGCGTTGAAGATCACGATCAAGGTTGGCCCTCGAATGAGCAGTTCTTC

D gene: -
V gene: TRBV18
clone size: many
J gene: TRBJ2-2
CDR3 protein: CASSPRTGRNTGELFF
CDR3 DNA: TGTGCCAGCTCACCAAGAACAGGGAGAAACACCGGGGAGCTGTTTTTT

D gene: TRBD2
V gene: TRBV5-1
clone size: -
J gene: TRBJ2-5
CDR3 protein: CASTLTSGGQETQYF
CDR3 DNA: TGCGCCAGCACCTTGACTAGCGGGGGGCAAGAGACCCAGTACTTC

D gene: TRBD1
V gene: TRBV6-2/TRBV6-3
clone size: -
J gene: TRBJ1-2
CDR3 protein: CASRIGTVYGYTF
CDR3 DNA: TGTGCCAGCAGGATTGGGACAGTCTATGGCTACACCTTC

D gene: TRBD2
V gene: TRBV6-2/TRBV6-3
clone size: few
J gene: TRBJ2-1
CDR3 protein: CASSYTTSGGFGGSYNEQFF
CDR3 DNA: TGTGCCAGCAGTTACACGACTAGCGGGGGTTTCGGCGGCTCCTACAATGAGCAGTTCTTC

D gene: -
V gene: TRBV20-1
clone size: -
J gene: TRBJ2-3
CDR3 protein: CSARVGQDTQYF
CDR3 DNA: TGCAGTGCTAGAGTCGGGCAAGATACGCAGTATTTT

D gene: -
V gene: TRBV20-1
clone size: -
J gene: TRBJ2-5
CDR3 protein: CSASFGLGETQYF
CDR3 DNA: TGCAGTGCTAGCTTCGGGTTAGGGGAGACCCAGTACTTC

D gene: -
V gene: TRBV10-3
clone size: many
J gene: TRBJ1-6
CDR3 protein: CAISDGASPLHF
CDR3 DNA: TGTGCCATCAGCGACGGGGCCTCACCCCTCCACTTT

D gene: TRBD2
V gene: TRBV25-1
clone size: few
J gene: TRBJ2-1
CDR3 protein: CASVDEVAGTYNEQFF
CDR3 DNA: TGTGCCAGCGTCGATGAGGTAGCGGGAACTTACAATGAGCAGTTCTTC

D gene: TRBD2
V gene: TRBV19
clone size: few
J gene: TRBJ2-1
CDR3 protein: CASSIVTSGRGYNEQFF
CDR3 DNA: TGTGCCAGTAGTATAGTGACTAGCGGGAGGGGATACAATGAGCAGTTCTTC

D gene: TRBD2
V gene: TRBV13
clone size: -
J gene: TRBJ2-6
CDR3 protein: CASSGGGRTGANVLTF
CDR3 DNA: TGTGCCAGCAGCGGCGGGGGGCGCACTGGGGCCAACGTCCTGACTTTC

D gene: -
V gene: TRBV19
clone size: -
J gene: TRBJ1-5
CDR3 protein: CASSSPRGNDQPQHF
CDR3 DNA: TGTGCCAGTAGTAGCCCACGAGGGAACGATCAGCCCCAGCATTTT

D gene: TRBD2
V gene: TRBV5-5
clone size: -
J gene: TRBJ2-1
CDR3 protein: CASSPAGGHWNEQFF
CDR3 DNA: TGTGCCAGCAGCCCCGCGGGGGGCCATTGGAATGAGCAGTTCTTC

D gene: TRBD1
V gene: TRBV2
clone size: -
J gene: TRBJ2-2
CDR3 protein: CASSRGTENTGELFF
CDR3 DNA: TGTGCCAGCAGCAGGGGGACAGAGAACACCGGGGAGCTGTTTTTT

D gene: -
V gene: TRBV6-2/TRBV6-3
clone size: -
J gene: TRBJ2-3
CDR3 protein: CASKRRTSTDTQYF
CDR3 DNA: TGTGCCAGCAAGCGCAGGACTAGCACAGATACGCAGTATTTT

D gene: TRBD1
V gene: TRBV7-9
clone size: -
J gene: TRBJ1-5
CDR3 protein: CASSSERTGLNQPQHF
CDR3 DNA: TGTGCCAGCAGCTCTGAACGGACAGGGTTGAATCAGCCCCAGCATTTT

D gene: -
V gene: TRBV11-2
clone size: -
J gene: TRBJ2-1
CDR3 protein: CASSLLYADEQFF
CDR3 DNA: TGTGCCAGCAGCCTGCTGTACGCGGATGAGCAGTTCTTC

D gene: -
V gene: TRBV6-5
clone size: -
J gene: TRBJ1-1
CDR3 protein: CASRQATEAFF
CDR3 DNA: TGTGCCAGCAGACAGGCCACTGAAGCTTTCTTT

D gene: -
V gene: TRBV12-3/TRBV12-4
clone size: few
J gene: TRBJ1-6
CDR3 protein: CASSFRQVNSPLHF
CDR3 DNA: TGTGCCAGCAGTTTTCGGCAGGTTAATTCACCCCTCCACTTT

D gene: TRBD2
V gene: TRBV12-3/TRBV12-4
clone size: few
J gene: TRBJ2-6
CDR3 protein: CASLPIAGYSGANVLTF
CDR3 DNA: TGTGCCAGTCTACCGATAGCGGGTTACTCTGGGGCCAACGTCCTGACTTTC

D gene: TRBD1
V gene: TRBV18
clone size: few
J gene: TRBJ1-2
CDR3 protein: CASSPSTGEDGYTF
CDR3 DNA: TGTGCCAGCTCACCTTCAACAGGGGAAGATGGCTACACCTTC

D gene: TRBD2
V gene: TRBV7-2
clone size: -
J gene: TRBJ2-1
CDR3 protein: CASSVGGVAGNNEQFF
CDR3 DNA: TGTGCCAGCAGCGTAGGCGGGGTAGCGGGAAACAATGAGCAGTTCTTC

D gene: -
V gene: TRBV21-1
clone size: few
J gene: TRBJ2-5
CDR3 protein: CASSKGGWGSQYF
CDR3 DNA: TGTGCCAGCAGCAAGGGTGGGTGGGGGTCCCAGTACTTC

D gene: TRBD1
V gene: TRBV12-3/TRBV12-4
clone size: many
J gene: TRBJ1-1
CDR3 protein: CASSFGTGGAEAFF
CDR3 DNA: TGTGCCAGCAGTTTCGGGACAGGGGGTGCTGAAGCTTTCTTT

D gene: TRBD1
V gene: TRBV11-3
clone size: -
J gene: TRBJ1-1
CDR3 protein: CASSRSVGQGRSGNAFF
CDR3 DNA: TGTGCCAGCAGCCGTTCCGTGGGACAGGGTCGGTCGGGGAACGCTTTCTTT

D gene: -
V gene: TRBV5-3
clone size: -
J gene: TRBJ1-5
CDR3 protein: CARSLGRYNQPQHF
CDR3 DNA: TGTGCCAGAAGCTTGGGGAGGTACAATCAGCCCCAGCATTTT

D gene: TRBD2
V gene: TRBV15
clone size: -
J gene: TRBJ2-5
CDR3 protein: CATSRAGLAGEETQYF
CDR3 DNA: TGTGCCACCAGCAGAGCGGGACTAGCGGGGGAGGAGACCCAGTACTTC

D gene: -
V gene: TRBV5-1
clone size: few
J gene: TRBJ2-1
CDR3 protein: CASSLSDPLDEQFF
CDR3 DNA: TGCGCCAGCAGCTTGTCCGACCCCCTAGATGAGCAGTTCTTC

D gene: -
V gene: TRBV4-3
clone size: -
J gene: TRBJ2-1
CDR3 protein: CASSQGFLRQVANEQFF
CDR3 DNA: TGCGCCAGCAGCCAAGGGTTCCTGCGACAGGTGGCCAATGAGCAGTTCTTC

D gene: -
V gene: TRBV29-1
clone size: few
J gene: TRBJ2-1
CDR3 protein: CSAPSYYNEQFF
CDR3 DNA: TGCAGCGCGCCTTCGTATTACAATGAGCAGTTCTTC

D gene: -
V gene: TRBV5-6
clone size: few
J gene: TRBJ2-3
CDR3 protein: CASSYRGPSDTQYF
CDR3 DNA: TGTGCCAGCAGCTACAGAGGCCCTTCAGATACGCAGTATTTT

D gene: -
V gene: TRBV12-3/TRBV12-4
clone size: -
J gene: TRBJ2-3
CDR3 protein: CASTSSTLAPTDTQYF
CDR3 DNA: TGTGCCAGCACCTCTTCGACTCTGGCCCCGACAGATACGCAGTATTTT

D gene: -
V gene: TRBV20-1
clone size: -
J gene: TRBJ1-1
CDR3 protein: CSARSGAYEAFF
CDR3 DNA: TGCAGTGCTAGGTCCGGGGCCTATGAAGCTTTCTTT

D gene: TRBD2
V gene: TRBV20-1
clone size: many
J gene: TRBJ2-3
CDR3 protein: CSATSGSPDTQYF
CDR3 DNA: TGCAGTGCTACTAGCGGGAGCCCAGATACGCAGTATTTT

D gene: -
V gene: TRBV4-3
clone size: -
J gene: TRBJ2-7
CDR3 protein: CASSHPKDITIRGELYEQYF
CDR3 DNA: TGCGCCAGCAGCCACCCGAAAGATATCACTATCAGGGGGGAGCTTTACGAGCAGTACTTC

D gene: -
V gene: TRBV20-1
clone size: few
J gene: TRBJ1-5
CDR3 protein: CSASLPGMVGNQPQHF
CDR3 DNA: TGCAGTGCTAGTCTTCCAGGGATGGTCGGCAATCAGCCCCAGCATTTT

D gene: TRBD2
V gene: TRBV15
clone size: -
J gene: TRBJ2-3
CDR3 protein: CATSRDLSGTSNTQYF
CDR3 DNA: TGTGCCACCAGCAGAGATCTTTCAGGGACTAGCAATACGCAGTATTTT

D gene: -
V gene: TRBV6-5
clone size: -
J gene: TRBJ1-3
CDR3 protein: CASSYDRRGGSGNTIYF
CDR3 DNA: TGTGCCAGCAGTTACGACCGGAGAGGGGGATCTGGAAACACCATATATTTT

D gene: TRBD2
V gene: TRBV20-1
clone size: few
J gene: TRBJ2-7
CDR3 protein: CSASATSIYEQYF
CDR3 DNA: TGCAGTGCTAGCGCGACTAGCATCTACGAGCAGTACTTC

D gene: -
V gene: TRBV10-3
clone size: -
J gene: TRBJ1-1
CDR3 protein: CAISESTRGRDTEAFF
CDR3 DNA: TGTGCCATCAGTGAGTCGACCCGGGGTCGAGACACTGAAGCTTTCTTT

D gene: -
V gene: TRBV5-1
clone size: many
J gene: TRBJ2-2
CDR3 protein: CASSLAPGELFF
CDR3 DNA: TGCGCCAGCAGCTTGGCCCCGGGGGAGCTGTTTTTT

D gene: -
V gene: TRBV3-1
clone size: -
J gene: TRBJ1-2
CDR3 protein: CASSRVRVNYGYTF
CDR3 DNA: TGTGCCAGCAGCCGCGTTCGGGTAAACTATGGCTACACCTTC

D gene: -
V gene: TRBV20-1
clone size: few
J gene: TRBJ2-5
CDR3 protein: CSARTRIQETQYF
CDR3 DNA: TGCAGTGCTAGAACACGAATACAAGAGACCCAGTACTTC

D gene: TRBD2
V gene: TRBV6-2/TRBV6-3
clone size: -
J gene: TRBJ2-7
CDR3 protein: CASSTLGANPFGTSGRSYEQYF
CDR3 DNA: TGTGCCAGCAGTACCCTCGGGGCTAATCCGTTCGGGACTAGCGGGAGAAGCTACGAGCAGTACTTC

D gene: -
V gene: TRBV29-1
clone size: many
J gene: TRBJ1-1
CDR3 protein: CSYMRFTGSDTEAFF
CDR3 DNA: TGCAGCTACATGAGGTTTACAGGGTCTGACACTGAAGCTTTCTTT